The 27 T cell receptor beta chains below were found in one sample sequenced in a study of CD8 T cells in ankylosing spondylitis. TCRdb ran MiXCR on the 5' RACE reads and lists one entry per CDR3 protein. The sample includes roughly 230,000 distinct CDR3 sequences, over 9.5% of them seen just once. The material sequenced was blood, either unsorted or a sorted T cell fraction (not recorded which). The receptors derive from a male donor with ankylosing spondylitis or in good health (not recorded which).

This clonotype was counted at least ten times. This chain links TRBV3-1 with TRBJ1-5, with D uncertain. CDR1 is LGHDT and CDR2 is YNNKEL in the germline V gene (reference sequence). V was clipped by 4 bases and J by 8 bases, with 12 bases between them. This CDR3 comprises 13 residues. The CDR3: CASSPSFREPQHF. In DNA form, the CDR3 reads TGTGCCAGCAGCCCATCATTCCGAGAGCCCCAGCATTTT.

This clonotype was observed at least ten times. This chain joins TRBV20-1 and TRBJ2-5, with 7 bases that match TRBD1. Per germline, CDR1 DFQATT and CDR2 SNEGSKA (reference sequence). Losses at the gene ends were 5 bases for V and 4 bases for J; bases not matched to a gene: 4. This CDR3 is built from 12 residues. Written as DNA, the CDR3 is TGCAGTGCTCACAGACAGGGAGAGACCCAGTACTTC. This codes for CSAHRQGETQYF.

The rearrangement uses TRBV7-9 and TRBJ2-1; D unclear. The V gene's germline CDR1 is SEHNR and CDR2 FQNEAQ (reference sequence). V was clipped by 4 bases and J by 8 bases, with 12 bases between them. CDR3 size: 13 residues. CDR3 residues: CASSSRVVDEQFF. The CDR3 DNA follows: TGTGCCAGCAGCTCACGGGTTGTGGATGAGCAGTTCTTC.

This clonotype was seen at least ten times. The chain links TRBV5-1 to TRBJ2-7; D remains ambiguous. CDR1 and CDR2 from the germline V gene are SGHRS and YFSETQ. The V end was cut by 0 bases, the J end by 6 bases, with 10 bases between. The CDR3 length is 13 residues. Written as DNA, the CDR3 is TGCGCCAGCAGCTTGGAGCTAGGTAGCGAGCAGTACTTC. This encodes CASSLELGSEQYF.

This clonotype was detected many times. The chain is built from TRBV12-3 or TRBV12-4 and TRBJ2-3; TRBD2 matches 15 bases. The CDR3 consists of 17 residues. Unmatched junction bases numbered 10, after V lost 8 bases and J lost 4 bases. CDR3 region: CASRGLAGGPAPDTQYF. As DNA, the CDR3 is TGTGCCAGCCGAGGACTAGCGGGGGGGCCCGCTCCAGATACGCAGTATTTT.

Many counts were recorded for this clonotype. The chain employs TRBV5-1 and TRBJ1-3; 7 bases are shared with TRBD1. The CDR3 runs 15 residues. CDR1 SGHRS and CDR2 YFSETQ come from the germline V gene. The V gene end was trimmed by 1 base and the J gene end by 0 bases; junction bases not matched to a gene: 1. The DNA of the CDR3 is TGCGCCAGCAGCTTGTCAGGGGGCTCTGGAAACACCATATATTTT. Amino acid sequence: CASSLSGGSGNTIYF.

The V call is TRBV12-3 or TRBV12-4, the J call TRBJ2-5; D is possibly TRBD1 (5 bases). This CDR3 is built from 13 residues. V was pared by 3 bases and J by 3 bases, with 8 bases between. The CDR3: CASSLGQKETQYF. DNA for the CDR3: TGTGCCAGCAGTTTGGGGCAGAAAGAGACCCAGTACTTC.

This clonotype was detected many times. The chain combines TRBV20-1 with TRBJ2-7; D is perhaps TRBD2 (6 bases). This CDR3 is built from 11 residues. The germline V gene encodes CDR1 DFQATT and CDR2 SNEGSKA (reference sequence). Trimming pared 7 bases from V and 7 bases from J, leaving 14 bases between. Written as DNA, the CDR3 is TGCAGTGGCTCGGGAGTGGAAGAGCAGTACTTC. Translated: CSGSGVEEQYF.

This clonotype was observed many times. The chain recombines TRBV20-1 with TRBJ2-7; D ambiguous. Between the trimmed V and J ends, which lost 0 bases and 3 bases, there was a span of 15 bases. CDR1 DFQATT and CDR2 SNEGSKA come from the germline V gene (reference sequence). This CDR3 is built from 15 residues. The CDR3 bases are TGCAGTGCTAGAGATCGCTTGGCCCTGGGCTACGAGCAGTACTTC. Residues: CSARDRLALGYEQYF.

The chain's CDR3 is CASSPDYQETQYF. The CDR3 coding sequence is TGCGCCAGCAGCCCGGACTACCAAGAGACCCAGTACTTC. The genes are TRBV5-1 and TRBJ2-5; D is possibly TRBD2 (5 bases). The length of the CDR3 is 13 residues. From germline, CDR1 is SGHRS and CDR2 YFSETQ. V lost 4 bases and J lost 0, with 7 bases in between.

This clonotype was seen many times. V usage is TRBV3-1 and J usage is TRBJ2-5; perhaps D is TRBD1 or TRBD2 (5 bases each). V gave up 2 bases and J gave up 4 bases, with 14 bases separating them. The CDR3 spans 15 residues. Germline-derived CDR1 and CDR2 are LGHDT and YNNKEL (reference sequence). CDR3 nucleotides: TGTGCCAGCAGCCAAACCTCACGGGGCGGAGAGACCCAGTACTTC. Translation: CASSQTSRGGETQYF.

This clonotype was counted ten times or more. CDR3 amino acids: CAWRGADTQYF. The CDR3 nucleotides are TGTGCCTGGAGAGGGGCGGATACGCAGTATTTT. V and J are TRBV30 and TRBJ2-3; D might be TRBD1 (5 bases). The V gene lost 3 bases and the J gene lost 6 bases, with 7 bases spanning the gap. CDR3 length equals 11 residues. Germline loops: CDR1 GTSNPN, CDR2 SVGIG (reference sequence).

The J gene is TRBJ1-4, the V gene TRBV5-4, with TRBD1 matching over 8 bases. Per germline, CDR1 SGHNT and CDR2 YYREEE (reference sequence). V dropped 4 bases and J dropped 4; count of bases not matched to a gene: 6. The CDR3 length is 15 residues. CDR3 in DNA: TGTGCCAGCAGCGGAGGACAGGGTTATAATGAAAAACTGTTTTTT. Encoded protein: CASSGGQGYNEKLFF.

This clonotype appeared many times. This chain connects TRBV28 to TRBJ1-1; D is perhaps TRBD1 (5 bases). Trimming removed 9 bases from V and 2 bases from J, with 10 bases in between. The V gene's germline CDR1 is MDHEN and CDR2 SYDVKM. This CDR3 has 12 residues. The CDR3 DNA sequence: TGTGCCAGTCGACAGACTAACACTGAAGCTTTCTTT. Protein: CASRQTNTEAFF.

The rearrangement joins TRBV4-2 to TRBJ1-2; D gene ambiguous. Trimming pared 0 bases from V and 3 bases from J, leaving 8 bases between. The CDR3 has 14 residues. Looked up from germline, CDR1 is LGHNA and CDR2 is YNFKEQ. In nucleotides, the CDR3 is TGTGCCAGCAGCCAAGATGAAAGGGACTATGGCTACACCTTC. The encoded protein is CASSQDERDYGYTF.

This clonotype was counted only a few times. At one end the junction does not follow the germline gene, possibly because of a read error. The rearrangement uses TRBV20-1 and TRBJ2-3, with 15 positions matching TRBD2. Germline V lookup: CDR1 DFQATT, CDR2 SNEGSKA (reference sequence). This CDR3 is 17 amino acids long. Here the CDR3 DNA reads TGCTGTGCCTCCGGACTAGCGGGGGGGCCAAGGGCAGATACGCAGTATTTT. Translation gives CCASGLAGGPRADTQYF.

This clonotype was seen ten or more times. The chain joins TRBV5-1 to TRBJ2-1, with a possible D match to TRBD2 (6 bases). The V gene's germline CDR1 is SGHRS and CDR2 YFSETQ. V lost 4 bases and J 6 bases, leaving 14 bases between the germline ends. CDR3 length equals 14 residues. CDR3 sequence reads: CASSGGTGFNEQFF. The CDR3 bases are TGCGCCAGCAGCGGGGGGACTGGATTCAATGAGCAGTTCTTC.

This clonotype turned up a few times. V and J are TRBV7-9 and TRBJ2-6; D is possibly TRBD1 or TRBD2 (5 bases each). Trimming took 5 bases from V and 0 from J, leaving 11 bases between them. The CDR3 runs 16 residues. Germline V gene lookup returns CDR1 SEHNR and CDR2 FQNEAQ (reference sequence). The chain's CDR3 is CASSRDRRSGANVLTF. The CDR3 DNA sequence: TGTGCCAGCAGCCGGGACCGGCGCTCTGGGGCCAACGTCCTGACTTTC.

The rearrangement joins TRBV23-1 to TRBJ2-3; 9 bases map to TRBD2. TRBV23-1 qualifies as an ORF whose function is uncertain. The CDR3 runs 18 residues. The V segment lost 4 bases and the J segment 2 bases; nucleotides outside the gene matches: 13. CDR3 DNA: TGCGCCAGCAGTCGTTGCGGGAGGGCCAAAAAGGACACAGATACGCAGTATTTT. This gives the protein CASSRCGRAKKDTDTQYF.

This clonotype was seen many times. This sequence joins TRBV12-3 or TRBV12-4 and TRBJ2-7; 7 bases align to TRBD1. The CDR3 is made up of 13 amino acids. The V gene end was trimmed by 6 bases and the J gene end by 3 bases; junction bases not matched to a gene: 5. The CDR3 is CASSADRVYEQYF. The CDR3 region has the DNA TGTGCCAGCAGCGCAGACAGGGTCTACGAGCAGTACTTC.

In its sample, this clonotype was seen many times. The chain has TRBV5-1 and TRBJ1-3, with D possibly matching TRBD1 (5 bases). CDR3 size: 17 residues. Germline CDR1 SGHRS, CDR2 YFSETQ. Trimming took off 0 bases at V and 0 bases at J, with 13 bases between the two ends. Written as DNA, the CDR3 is TGCGCCAGCAGCTTGGTGATTGGGGACTTCTCTGGAAACACCATATATTTT. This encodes CASSLVIGDFSGNTIYF.

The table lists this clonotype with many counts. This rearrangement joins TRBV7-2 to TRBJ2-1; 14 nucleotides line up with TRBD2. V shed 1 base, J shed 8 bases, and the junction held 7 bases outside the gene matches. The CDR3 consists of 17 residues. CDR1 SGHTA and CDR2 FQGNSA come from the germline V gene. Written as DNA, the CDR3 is TGTGCCAGCAGCTTAGGGTGGAGACTAGCGGGAGGGGATGAGCAGTTCTTC. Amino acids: CASSLGWRLAGGDEQFF. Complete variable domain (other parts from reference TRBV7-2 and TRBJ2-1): GAGVSQSPSNKVTEKGKDVELRCDPISGHTALYWYRQSLGQGLEFLIYFQGNSAPDKSGLPSDRFSAERTGGSVSTLTIQRTQQEDSAVYLCASSLGWRLAGGDEQFFGPGTRLTVL.

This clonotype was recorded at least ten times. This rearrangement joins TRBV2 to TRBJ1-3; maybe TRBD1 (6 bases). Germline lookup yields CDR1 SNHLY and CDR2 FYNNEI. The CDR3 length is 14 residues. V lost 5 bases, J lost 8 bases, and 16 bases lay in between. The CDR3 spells CASSSQGTGDTIYF. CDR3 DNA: TGTGCCAGCAGTTCACAGGGCACGGGAGACACCATATATTTT.

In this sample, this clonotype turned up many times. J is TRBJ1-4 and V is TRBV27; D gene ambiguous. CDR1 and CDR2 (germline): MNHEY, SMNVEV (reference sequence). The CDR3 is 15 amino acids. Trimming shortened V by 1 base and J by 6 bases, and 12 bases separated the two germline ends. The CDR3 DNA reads TGTGCCAGCAGTTTATTTCCTGGCATAGATGAAAAACTGTTTTTT. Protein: CASSLFPGIDEKLFF.

The CDR3 sequence: CASSTLAGGLSGELFF. The CDR3 coding sequence is TGTGCCAGCAGTACACTAGCGGGAGGTCTTTCCGGGGAGCTGTTTTTT. The chain links TRBV2 to TRBJ2-2; 12 nucleotides line up with TRBD2. The germline V gene encodes CDR1 SNHLY and CDR2 FYNNEI. Trimming took 5 bases from V and 6 from J; bases not matched to a gene: 7. The CDR3 is 16 amino acids.

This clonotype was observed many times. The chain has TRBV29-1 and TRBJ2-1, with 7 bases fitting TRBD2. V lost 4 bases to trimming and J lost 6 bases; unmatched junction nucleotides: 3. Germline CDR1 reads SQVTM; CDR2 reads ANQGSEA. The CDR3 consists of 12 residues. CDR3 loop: CSVGGSGNEQFF. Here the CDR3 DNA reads TGCAGCGTTGGCGGGAGCGGCAATGAGCAGTTCTTC.

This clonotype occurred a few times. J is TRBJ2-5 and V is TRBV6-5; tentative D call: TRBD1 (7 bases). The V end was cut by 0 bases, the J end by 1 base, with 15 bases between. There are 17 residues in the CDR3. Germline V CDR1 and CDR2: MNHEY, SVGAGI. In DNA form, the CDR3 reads TGTGCCAGCAGTTACTCGAGGGGCGGGACAGCCCAAGAGACCCAGTACTTC. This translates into CASSYSRGGTAQETQYF.